This T cell receptor beta chain was retrieved from a study of blood T cell repertoires in COVID-19. Looking at the study overall: Nucleic acid was either cDNA or gDNA, and it came from T cells, B-cell-depleted T cells, or PBMCs.

The CDR3 runs 14 residues. Germline lookup yields CDR1 SGDLS and CDR2 YYNGEE. The V and J ends lost 0 bases and 4 bases respectively, with 10 bases between them. As originally analysed: It was from reference gene primer amplification that nucleated cell counts were estimated. TCRdb keeps only in-frame clones here, not all; method: immunoSEQ multiplex PCR. Clone size and the V and J calls come from that table; the DNA yielded D and trimming. In the table there are 440,000 or so clones, 89% of which are singletons. The receptor's source is a woman aged 40-49 years with COVID-19, enrolled during active disease. V usage is TRBV9 and J usage is TRBJ2-5; D possibly corresponds to TRBD2 (5 bases). Specimen: peripheral blood. CDR3 bases: TGTGCCAGCAGCGTAGTCGAAGGAGGAGAGACCCAGTACTTC. Encoded protein: CASSVVEGGETQYF. The variable domain in full, with the rest retrieved from reference TRBV9 and TRBJ2-5, is DSGVTQTPKHLITATGQRVTLRCSPRSGDLSVYWYQQSLDQGLQFLIQYYNGEERAKGNILERFSAQQFPDLHSELNLSSLELGDSALYFCASSVVEGGETQYFGPGTRLLVL.